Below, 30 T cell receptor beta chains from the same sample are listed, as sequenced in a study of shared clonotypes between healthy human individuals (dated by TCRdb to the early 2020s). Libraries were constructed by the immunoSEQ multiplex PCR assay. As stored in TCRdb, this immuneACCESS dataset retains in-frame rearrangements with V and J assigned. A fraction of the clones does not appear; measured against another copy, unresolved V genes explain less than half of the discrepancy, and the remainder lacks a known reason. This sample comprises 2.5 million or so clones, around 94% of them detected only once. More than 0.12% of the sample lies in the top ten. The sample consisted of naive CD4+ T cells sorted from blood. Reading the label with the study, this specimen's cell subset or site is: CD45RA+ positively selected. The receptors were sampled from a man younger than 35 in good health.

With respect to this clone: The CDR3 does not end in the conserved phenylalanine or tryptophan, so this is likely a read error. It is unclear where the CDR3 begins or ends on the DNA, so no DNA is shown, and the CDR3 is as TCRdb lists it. The CDR3 reads CASSVHLG. This chain joins TRBV9 and TRBJ2-7. The V gene's germline CDR1 is SGDLS and CDR2 YYNGEE. The CDR3 extends over 8 residues, inclusive of both ends.

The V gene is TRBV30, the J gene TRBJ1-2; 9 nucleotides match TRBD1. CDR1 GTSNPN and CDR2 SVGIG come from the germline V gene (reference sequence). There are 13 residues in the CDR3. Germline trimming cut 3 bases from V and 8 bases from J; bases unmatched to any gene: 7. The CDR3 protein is CAWRQGAGGGYTF. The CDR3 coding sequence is TGTGCCTGGAGACAGGGGGCAGGGGGGGGCTACACCTTC.

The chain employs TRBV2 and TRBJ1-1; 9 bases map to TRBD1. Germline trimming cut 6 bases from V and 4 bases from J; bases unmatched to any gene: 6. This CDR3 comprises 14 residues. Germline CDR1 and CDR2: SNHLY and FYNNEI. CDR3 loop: CASRARTGATEAFF. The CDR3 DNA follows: TGTGCCAGCAGGGCCAGGACAGGGGCCACTGAAGCTTTCTTT.

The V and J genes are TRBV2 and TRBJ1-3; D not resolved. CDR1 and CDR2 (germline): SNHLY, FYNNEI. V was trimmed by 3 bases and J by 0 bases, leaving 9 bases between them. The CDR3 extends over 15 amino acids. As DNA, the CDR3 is TGTGCCAGCAGTGATGAGCCAGACTCTGGAAACACCATATATTTT. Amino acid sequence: CASSDEPDSGNTIYF. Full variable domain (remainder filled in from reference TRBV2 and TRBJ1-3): EPEVTQTPSHQVTQMGQEVILRCVPISNHLYFYWYRQILGQKVEFLVSFYNNEISEKSEIFDDQFSVERPDGSNFTLKIRSTKLEDSAMYFCASSDEPDSGNTIYFGEGSWLTVV.

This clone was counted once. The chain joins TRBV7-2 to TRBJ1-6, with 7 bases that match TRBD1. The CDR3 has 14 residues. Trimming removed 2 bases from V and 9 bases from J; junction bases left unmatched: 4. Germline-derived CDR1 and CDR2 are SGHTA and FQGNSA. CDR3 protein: CASSLKGAPSPLHF. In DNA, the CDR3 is TGTGCCAGCAGCTTAAAGGGGGCCCCTTCACCCCTCCACTTT. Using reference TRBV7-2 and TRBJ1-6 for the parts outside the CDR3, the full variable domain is GAGVSQSPSNKVTEKGKDVELRCDPISGHTALYWYRQSLGQGLEFLIYFQGNSAPDKSGLPSDRFSAERTGGSVSTLTIQRTQQEDSAVYLCASSLKGAPSPLHFGNGTRLTVT.

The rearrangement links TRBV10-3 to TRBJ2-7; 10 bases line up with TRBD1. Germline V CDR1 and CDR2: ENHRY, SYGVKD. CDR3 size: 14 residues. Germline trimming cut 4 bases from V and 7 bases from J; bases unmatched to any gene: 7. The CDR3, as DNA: TGTGCCATCAGTGCCCGGGACAGGGGTCAGGAGCAGTACTTC. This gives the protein CAISARDRGQEQYF.

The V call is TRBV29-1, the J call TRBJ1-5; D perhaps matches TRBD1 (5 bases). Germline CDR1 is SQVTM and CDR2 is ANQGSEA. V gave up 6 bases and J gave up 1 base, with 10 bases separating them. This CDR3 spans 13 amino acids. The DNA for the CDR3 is TGCAGCGTAACAACAGGAAGCAATCAGCCCCAGCATTTT. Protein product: CSVTTGSNQPQHF. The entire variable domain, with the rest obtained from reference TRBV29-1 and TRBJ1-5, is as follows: SAVISQKPSRDICQRGTSLTIQCQVDSQVTMMFWYRQQPGQSLTLIATANQGSEATYESGFVIDKFPISRPNLTFSTLTVSNMSPEDSSIYLCSVTTGSNQPQHFGDGTRLSIL.

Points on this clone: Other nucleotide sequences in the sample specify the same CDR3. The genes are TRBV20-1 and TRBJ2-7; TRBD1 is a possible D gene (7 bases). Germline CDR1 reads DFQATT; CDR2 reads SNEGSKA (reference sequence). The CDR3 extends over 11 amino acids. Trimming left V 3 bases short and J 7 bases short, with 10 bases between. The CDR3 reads CSARAGGEQYF. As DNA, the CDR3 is TGCAGTGCTAGGGCAGGGGGGGAGCAGTACTTC.

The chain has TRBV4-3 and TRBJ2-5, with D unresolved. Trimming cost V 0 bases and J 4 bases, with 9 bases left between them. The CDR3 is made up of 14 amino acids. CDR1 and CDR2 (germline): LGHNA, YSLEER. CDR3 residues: CASSQDGRAETQYF. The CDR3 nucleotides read TGCGCCAGCAGCCAAGATGGTAGGGCAGAGACCCAGTACTTC.

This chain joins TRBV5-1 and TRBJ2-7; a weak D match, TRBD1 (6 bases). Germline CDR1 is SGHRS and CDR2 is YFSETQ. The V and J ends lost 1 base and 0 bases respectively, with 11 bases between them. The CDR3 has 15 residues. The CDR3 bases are TGCGCCAGCAGCTTGAACAGGGTGAGCTCCTACGAGCAGTACTTC. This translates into CASSLNRVSSYEQYF. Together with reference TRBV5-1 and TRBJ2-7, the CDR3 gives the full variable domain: KAGVTQTPRYLIKTRGQQVTLSCSPISGHRSVSWYQQTPGQGLQFLFEYFSETQRNKGNFPGRFSGRQFSNSRSEMNVSTLELGDSALYLCASSLNRVSSYEQYFGPGTRLTVT.

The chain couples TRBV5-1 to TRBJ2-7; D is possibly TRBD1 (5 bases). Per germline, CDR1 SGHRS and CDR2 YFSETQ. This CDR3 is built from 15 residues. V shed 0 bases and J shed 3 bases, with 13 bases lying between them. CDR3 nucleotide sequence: TGCGCCAGCAGCTTGGCAGCAGGGATCCACTACGAGCAGTACTTC. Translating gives CASSLAAGIHYEQYF.

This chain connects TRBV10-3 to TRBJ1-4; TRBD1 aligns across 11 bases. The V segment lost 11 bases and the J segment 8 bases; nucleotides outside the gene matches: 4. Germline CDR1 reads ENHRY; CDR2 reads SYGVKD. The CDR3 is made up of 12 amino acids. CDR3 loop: CASGQGDEKLFF. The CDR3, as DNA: TGTGCCTCGGGACAGGGGGACGAAAAACTGTTTTTT.

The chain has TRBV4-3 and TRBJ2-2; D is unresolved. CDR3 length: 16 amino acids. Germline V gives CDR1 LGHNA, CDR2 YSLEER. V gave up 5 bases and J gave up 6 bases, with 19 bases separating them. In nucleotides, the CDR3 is TGCGCCAGCAGCTTAACCCCCGCGGTCCCCCCCGGGGAGCTGTTTTTT. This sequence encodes CASSLTPAVPPGELFF.

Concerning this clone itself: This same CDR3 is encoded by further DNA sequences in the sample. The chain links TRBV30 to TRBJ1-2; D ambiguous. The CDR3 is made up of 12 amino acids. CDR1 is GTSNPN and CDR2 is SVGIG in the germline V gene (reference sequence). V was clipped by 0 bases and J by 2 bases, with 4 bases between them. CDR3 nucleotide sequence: TGTGCCTGGAGTGTAAGGAACTATGGCTACACCTTC. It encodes CAWSVRNYGYTF.

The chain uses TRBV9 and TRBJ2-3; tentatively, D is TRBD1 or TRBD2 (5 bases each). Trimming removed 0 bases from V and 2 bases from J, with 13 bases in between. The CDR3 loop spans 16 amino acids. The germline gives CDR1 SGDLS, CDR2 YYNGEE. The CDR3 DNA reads TGTGCCAGCAGCGTAGGGGGGAGTGATACCACAGATACGCAGTATTTT. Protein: CASSVGGSDTTDTQYF.

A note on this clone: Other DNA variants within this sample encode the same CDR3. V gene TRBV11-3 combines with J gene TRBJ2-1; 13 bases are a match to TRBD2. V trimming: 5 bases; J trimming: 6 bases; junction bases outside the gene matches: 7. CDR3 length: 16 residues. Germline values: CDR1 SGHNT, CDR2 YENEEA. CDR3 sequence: CASSLGTSGGGNEQFF. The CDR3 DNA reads TGTGCCAGCAGCCTGGGTACTAGCGGGGGGGGCAATGAGCAGTTCTTC.

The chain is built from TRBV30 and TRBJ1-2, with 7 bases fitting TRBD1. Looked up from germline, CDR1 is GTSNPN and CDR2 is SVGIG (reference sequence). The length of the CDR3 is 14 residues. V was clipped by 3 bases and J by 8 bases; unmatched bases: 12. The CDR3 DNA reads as TGTGCCTGGAGCGCACAGGGGCATACGGGAGGCTACACCTTC. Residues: CAWSAQGHTGGYTF.

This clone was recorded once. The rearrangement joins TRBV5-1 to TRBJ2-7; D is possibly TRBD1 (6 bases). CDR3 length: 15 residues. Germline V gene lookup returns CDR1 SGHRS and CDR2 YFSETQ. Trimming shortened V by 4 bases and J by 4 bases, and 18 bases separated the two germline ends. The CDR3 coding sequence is TGCGCCAGCAGCCCTAAGGACAGCCCTGGGTACGAGCAGTACTTC. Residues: CASSPKDSPGYEQYF.

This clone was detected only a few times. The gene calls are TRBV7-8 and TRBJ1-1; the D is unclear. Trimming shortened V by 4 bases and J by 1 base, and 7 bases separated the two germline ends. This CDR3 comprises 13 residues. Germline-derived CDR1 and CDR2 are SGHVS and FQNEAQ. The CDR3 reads CASSSNQNTEAFF. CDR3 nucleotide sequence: TGTGCCAGCAGCTCAAATCAGAACACTGAAGCTTTCTTT.

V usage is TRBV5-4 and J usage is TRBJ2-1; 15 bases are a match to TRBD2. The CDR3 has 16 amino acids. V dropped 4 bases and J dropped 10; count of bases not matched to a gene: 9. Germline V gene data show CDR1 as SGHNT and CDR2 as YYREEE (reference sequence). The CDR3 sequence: CASSTRTSGRDGEQFF. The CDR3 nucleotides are TGTGCCAGCAGCACTAGGACTAGCGGGAGGGATGGGGAGCAGTTCTTC.

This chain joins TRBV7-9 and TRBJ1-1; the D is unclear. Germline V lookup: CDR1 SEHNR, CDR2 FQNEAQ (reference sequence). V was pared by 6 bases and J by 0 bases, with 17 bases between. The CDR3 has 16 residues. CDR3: CASSLARWDLNTEAFF. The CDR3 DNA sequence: TGTGCCAGCAGTCTCGCCCGTTGGGATTTGAACACTGAAGCTTTCTTT.

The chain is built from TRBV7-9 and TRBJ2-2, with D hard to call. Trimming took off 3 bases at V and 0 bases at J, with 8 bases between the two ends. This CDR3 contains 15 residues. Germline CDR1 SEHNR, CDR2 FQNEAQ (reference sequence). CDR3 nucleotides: TGTGCCAGCAGCTTGAGATTTCCGAACACCGGGGAGCTGTTTTTT. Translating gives CASSLRFPNTGELFF.

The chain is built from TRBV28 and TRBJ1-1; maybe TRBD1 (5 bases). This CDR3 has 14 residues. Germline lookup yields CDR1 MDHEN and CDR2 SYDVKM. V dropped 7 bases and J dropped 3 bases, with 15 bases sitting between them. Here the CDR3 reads CASTFLGGYTEAFF. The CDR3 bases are TGTGCCAGCACATTCCTGGGGGGATACACTGAAGCTTTCTTT.

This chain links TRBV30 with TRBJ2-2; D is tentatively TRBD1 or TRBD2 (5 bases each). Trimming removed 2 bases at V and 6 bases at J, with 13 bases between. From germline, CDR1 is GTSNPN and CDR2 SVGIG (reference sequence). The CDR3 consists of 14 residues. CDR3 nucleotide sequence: TGTGCCTGGAGTTTGGGACCTAGCTCCGGGGAGCTGTTTTTT. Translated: CAWSLGPSSGELFF.

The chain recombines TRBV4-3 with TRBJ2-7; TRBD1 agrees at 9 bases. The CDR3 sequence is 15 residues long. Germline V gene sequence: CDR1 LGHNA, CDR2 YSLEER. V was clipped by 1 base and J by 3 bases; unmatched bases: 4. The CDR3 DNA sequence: TGCGCCAGCAGCCAAGCCACAGGGGGCATCTACGAGCAGTACTTC. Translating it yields CASSQATGGIYEQYF.

The CDR3 sequence is CASSLWGQGQDTQYF. The CDR3 DNA follows: TGTGCCAGTAGTCTTTGGGGACAGGGACAAGATACGCAGTATTTT. This chain uses TRBV19 with TRBJ2-3; TRBD1 matches at 9 bases. Germline CDR1 and CDR2: LNHDA and SQIVND (reference sequence). V was clipped by 5 bases and J by 5 bases; unmatched bases: 8. CDR3 length equals 15 residues. Combining the CDR3 with reference TRBV19 and TRBJ2-3 gives the whole variable domain DGGITQSPKYLFRKEGQNVTLSCEQNLNHDAMYWYRQDPGQGLRLIYYSQIVNDFQKGDIAEGYSVSREKKESFPLTVTSAQKNPTAFYLCASSLWGQGQDTQYFGPGTRLTVL.

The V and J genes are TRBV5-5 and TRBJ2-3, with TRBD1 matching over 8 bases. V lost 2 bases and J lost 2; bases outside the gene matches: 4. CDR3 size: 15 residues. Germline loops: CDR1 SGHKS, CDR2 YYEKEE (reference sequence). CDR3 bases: TGTGCCAGCAGCTTCAGGGGGCTGGCCACAGATACGCAGTATTTT. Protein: CASSFRGLATDTQYF.

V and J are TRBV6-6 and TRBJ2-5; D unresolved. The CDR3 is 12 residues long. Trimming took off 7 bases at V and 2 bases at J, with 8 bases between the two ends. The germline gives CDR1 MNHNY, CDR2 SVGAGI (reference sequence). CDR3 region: CASTYKQETQYF. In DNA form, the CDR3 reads TGTGCCAGCACGTACAAACAAGAGACCCAGTACTTC.

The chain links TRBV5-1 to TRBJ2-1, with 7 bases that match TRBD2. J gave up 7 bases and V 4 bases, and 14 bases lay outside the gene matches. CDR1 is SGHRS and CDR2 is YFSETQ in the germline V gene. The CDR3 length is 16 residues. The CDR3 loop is CASSLTALAVGNEQFF. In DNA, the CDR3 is TGCGCCAGCAGCCTCACGGCGCTAGCGGTAGGAAATGAGCAGTTCTTC.

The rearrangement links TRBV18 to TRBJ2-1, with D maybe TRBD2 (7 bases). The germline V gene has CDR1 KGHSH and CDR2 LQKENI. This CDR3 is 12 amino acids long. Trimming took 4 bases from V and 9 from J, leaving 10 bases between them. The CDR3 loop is CASSRGGGEQFF. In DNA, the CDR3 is TGTGCCAGCTCACGGGGGGGCGGTGAGCAGTTCTTC. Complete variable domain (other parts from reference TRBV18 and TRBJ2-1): NAGVMQNPRHLVRRRGQEARLRCSPMKGHSHVYWYRQLPEEGLKFMVYLQKENIIDESGMPKERFSAEFPKEGPSILRIQQVVRGDSAAYFCASSRGGGEQFFGPGTRLTVL.